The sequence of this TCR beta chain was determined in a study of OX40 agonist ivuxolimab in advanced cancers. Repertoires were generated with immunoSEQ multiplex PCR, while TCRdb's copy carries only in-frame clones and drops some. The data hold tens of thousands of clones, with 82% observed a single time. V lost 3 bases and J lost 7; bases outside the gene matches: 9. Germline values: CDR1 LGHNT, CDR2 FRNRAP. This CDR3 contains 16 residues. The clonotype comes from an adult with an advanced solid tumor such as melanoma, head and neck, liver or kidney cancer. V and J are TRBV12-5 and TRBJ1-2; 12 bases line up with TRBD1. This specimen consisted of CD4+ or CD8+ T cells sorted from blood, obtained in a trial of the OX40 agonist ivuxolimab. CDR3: CASGFAPGQGAGGYTF. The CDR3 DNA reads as TGTGCTAGTGGTTTTGCCCCGGGACAGGGGGCGGGTGGCTACACCTTC.